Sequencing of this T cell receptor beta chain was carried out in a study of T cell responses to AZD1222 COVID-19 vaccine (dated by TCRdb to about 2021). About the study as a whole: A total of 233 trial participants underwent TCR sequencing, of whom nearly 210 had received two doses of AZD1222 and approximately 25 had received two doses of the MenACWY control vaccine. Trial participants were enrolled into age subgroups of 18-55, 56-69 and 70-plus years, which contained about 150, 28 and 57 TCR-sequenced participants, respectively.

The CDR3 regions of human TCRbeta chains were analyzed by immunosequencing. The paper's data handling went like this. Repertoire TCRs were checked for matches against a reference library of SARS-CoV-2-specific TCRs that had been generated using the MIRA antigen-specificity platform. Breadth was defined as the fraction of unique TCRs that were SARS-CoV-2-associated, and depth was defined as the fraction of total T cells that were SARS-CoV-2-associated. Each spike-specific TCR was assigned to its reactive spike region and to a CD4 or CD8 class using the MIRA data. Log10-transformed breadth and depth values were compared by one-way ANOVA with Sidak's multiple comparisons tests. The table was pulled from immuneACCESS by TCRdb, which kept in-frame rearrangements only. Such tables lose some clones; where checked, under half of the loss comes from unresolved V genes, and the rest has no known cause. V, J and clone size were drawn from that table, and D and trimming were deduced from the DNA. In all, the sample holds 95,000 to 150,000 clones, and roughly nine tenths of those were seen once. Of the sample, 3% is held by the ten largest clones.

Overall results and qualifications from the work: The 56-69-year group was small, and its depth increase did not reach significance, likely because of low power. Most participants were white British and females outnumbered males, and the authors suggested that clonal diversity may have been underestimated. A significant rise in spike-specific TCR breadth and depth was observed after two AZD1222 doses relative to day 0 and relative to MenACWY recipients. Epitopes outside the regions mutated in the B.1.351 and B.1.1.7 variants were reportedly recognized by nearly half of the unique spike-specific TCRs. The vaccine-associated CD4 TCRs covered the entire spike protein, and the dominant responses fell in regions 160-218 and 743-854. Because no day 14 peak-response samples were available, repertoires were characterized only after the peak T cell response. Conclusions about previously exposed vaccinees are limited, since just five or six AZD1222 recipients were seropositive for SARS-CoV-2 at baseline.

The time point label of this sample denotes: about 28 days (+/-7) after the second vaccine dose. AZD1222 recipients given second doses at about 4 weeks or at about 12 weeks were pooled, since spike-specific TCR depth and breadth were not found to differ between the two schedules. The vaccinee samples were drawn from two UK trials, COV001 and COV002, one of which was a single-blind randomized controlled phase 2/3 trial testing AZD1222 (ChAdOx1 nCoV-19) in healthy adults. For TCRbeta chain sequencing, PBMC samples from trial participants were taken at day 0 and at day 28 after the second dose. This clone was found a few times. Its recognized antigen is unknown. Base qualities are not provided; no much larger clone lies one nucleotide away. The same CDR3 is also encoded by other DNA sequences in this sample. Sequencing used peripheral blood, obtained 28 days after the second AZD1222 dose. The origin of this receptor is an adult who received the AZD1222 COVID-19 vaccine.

Here is the DNA: TGTGCCAGCAGCGTAGCAAGGGAAGAGACCCAGTACTTC. It specifies CASSVAREETQYF. This sequence uses TRBV9 and TRBJ2-5; a confident D gene designation cannot be given. Per the germline V gene, SGDLS is the CDR1 and YYNGEE is the CDR2. The cysteine opens and the phenylalanine closes a CDR3 of 13 amino acids. Only CDR3 DNA is held: 39 bases, read in frame from base 1. V is shortened by 0 bases, J by 3 bases, and the region joining them spans 6 bases.